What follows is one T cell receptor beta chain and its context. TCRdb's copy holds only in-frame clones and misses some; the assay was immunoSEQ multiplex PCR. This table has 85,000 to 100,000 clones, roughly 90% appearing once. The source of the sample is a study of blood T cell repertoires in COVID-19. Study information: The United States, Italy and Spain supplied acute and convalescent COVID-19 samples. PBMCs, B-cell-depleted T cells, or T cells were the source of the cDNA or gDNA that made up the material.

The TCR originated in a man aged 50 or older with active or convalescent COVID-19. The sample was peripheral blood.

CDR3 nucleotides: TGTGCCAGCAGCCAAGAGACTAGCGGGAGAGGGTCCTACAATGAGCAGTTCTTC. This gives the protein CASSQETSGRGSYNEQFF. The chain is built from TRBV3-1 (or the pseudogene TRBV3-2) and TRBJ2-1; 12 positions match TRBD2. This CDR3 has 18 residues. CDR1 and CDR2 from the germline V gene are LGHDT and YNNKEL (reference sequence). V gave up 0 bases and J gave up 1 base; unmatched junction bases: 4.